Below, 20 T cell receptor beta chains from the same sample are listed, as sequenced in a study of T-cell memory formation after mild COVID-19. TCRdb used MiXCR to reprocess the 5' RACE reads, holding one entry per CDR3 protein. The table records hundreds of thousands of distinct CDR3 sequences, about a fifth of them present only once. Sample: PBMCs or a T cell subset sorted from them (not recorded which). The receptor source for this set is an adult woman who had mild COVID-19 (a few samples of this study predate the infection). Cell type and time point are not known.

The chain carries TRBV7-3 and TRBJ2-1; perhaps TRBD2 as D (5 bases). Germline-derived CDR1 and CDR2 are SGHTA and FQGTGA. The CDR3 runs 14 residues. The V gene lost 5 bases and the J gene lost 9 bases, with 17 bases spanning the gap. Here the CDR3 reads CASSHPGSLGEQFF. In DNA form, the CDR3 reads TGTGCCAGCAGCCACCCGGGGAGTTTAGGTGAGCAGTTCTTC.

The chain recombines TRBV5-1 with TRBJ2-7; D not resolved. Germline CDR1 and CDR2: SGHRS and YFSETQ. V was shortened by 0 bases and J by 7 bases, with 11 bases between the two germline ends. The CDR3 spans 13 residues. The CDR3 protein is CASSLVVGKEQYF. The CDR3 DNA reads as TGCGCCAGCAGCTTGGTAGTTGGAAAAGAGCAGTACTTC.

There are a few counts of this clonotype. The V call is TRBV7-8, the J call TRBJ2-5; tentative D call: TRBD1 (6 bases). The length of the CDR3 is 14 residues. Trimming took 7 bases from V and 1 from J, leaving 13 bases between them. The V gene's germline CDR1 is SGHVS and CDR2 FQNEAQ. The CDR3 loop reads CASTVTGVQETQYF. The CDR3 DNA reads TGTGCCAGCACCGTGACAGGAGTCCAAGAGACCCAGTACTTC.

This clonotype came up a few times. The chain employs TRBV5-1 and TRBJ1-2, with TRBD1 matching over 9 bases. This CDR3 spans 13 amino acids. Germline V gene lookup returns CDR1 SGHRS and CDR2 YFSETQ. The V segment lost 3 bases and the J segment 3 bases; nucleotides outside the gene matches: 0. CDR3 sequence reads: CASSWTGDYGYTF. The CDR3 DNA sequence: TGCGCCAGCAGCTGGACAGGGGACTATGGCTACACCTTC.

This clonotype was recorded a few times. The gene calls are TRBV30 and TRBJ1-2; D may be TRBD1 (5 bases). The germline V gene has CDR1 GTSNPN and CDR2 SVGIG (reference sequence). The CDR3 loop spans 15 amino acids. V lost 5 bases, J lost 4 bases, and 20 bases lay in between. The CDR3 protein is CAWQRIGGVRYGYTF. As DNA, the CDR3 is TGTGCCTGGCAACGTATCGGAGGGGTTCGCTATGGCTACACCTTC.

In this sample, this clonotype turned up many times. One end of the junction varies from germline; a read error may be responsible. V is TRBV5-1 and J is TRBJ2-3; D possibly uses TRBD1 or TRBD2 (7 bases each). Germline lookup yields CDR1 SGHRS and CDR2 YFSETQ. The CDR3 is made up of 15 amino acids. CDR3 bases: TGTGCCAGCAGCTCCTCAGGGGGGGGCACAGATACGCAGTATTTT. It is translated as CASSSSGGGTDTQYF.

This clonotype has a handful of counts. The chain joins TRBV20-1 to TRBJ2-2, with a weak D call TRBD1 (6 bases). Per germline, CDR1 DFQATT and CDR2 SNEGSKA (reference sequence). CDR3 length equals 15 residues. Trimming removed 0 bases from V and 4 bases from J, with 12 bases in between. This chain's CDR3 is CSARDVGQSTGELFF. The CDR3, as DNA: TGCAGTGCTAGAGATGTTGGACAGTCCACCGGGGAGCTGTTTTTT.

The chain joins TRBV5-1 to TRBJ2-4, with TRBD1 matching over 9 bases. The germline gives CDR1 SGHRS, CDR2 YFSETQ. V was pared by 0 bases and J by 2 bases, with 15 bases of the junction left unmatched. The CDR3 extends over 20 amino acids. In DNA form, the CDR3 reads TGCGCCAGCAGCTTGGCCGGGACAGGGAAATCAGGGCGGTCCAAAAACATTCAGTACTTC. This codes for CASSLAGTGKSGRSKNIQYF.

In this sample, this clonotype turned up a few times. V is TRBV7-8 and J is TRBJ2-7; a possible D gene is TRBD1 (6 bases). From germline, CDR1 is SGHVS and CDR2 FQNEAQ. V shed 0 bases and J shed 2 bases, with 17 bases lying between them. The CDR3 is 17 residues long. CDR3 protein: CASSLAIGVTGPYEQYF. CDR3 DNA: TGTGCCAGCAGCTTAGCGATCGGGGTGACAGGACCCTACGAGCAGTACTTC.

This clonotype was seen more than once but under ten times. This sequence joins TRBV20-1 and TRBJ1-1; D gene ambiguous. CDR1 DFQATT and CDR2 SNEGSKA come from the germline V gene (reference sequence). The CDR3 spans 11 residues. The V and J ends lost 7 bases and 10 bases respectively, with 16 bases between them. The CDR3 region is CSVPPKTIAFF. The DNA of the CDR3 is TGCAGTGTCCCACCAAAGACGATAGCTTTCTTT.

A few counts support this clonotype. The chain is built from TRBV6-5 and TRBJ2-2; no clear D gene. This CDR3 is 14 amino acids long. Germline assignment: CDR1 MNHEY and CDR2 SVGAGI. V was clipped by 2 bases and J by 5 bases, with 9 bases between them. The CDR3 is CASSYQPSTGELFF. The CDR3 DNA follows: TGTGCCAGCAGTTACCAGCCTAGTACCGGGGAGCTGTTTTTT.

In its sample, this clonotype was seen many times. The chain links TRBV5-1 to TRBJ2-1; no definite D call. The CDR3 extends over 13 amino acids. Germline assignment: CDR1 SGHRS and CDR2 YFSETQ. Trimming stripped 3 bases from V and 7 bases from J, with 11 bases between. The CDR3 nucleotides are TGCGCCAGCAGCTCCCTTGACGCGAATGAGCAGTTCTTC. As protein: CASSSLDANEQFF.

This clonotype was seen repeatedly, ten times or more. The rearrangement joins TRBV12-3 or TRBV12-4 to TRBJ1-2, with 9 bases fitting TRBD1. With V trimmed by 6 bases and J by 4 bases, 6 bases remained unmatched. The CDR3 is 14 residues long. The CDR3 DNA is TGTGCCAGCAGGTTACAGGGGGCGACCTATGGCTACACCTTC. This translates into CASRLQGATYGYTF.

This clonotype has ten or more counts. J is TRBJ2-7 and V is TRBV7-2; D is ambiguous. The CDR3 is 12 amino acids. V was clipped by 6 bases and J by 4 bases, with 10 bases between them. The germline gives CDR1 SGHTA, CDR2 FQGNSA. CDR3 amino acids: CASSLTLYEQYF. The CDR3 DNA is TGTGCCAGCAGTTTGACATTATACGAGCAGTACTTC.

A few counts support this clonotype. CDR3 in amino acids: CASSPLIGGQPQHF. CDR3 DNA sequence: TGTGCCAGCAGTCCCCTAATAGGTGGTCAGCCCCAGCATTTT. The rearrangement links TRBV27 to TRBJ1-5; D is unresolved. The ends were cut back, 5 bases at V and 6 bases at J, with 14 bases in the middle. Germline CDR1 MNHEY, CDR2 SMNVEV (reference sequence). This CDR3 has 14 residues.

The chain uses TRBV29-1 and TRBJ2-2, with D possibly being TRBD1 (5 bases). V lost 4 bases and J 1 base, leaving 7 bases between the germline ends. CDR3 length: 13 residues. CDR1 SQVTM and CDR2 ANQGSEA come from the germline V gene. CDR3 DNA sequence: TGCAGCGTTGTAGGGGAGAACACCGGGGAGCTGTTTTTT. Amino acid sequence: CSVVGENTGELFF.

This sequence joins TRBV7-6 and TRBJ2-7; maybe TRBD2 (5 bases). The germline gives CDR1 SGHVS, CDR2 FNYEAQ. Trimming cost V 5 bases and J 6 bases, with 14 bases left between them. There are 13 residues in the CDR3. CDR3 sequence reads: CASSLTGLTEQYF. DNA of the CDR3: TGTGCCAGCAGCCTAACCGGACTTACCGAGCAGTACTTC.

This clonotype came up a few times. The chain uses TRBV2 and TRBJ2-7, with TRBD2 identical over 7 bases. The V gene end was trimmed by 6 bases and the J gene end by 8 bases; junction bases not matched to a gene: 25. Germline CDR1 is SNHLY and CDR2 is FYNNEI. The CDR3 runs to 18 residues. CDR3 sequence: CASRKTGQTGTYSGKQYF. As DNA, the CDR3 is TGTGCCAGCAGGAAGACTGGTCAAACCGGGACTTACAGCGGGAAGCAGTACTTC.

This clonotype was picked up a small number of times. The chain has TRBV12-3 or TRBV12-4 and TRBJ1-2; the D gene is possibly TRBD1 (5 bases). Trimming took off 5 bases at V and 0 bases at J, with 16 bases between the two ends. This CDR3 comprises 16 residues. CDR3 coding DNA: TGTGCCAGCAGTCTAGACTGGGGGGGGACTAACTATGGCTACACCTTC. This codes for CASSLDWGGTNYGYTF.

This clonotype showed up many times. The J gene is TRBJ2-3, the V gene TRBV2; 10 bases are shared with TRBD2. CDR3 length: 16 residues. V lost 5 bases, J lost 2 bases, and 7 bases stayed unmatched. Germline V CDR1 and CDR2: SNHLY, FYNNEI. The CDR3, as DNA: TGTGCCAGCAGTTACGGCGGGACTAGCGTCACAGATACGCAGTATTTT. Translated, it gives CASSYGGTSVTDTQYF.